Listed below are T cell receptor beta chains from one sample, sequenced in a study of early T cells in non-severe SARS-CoV-2 infection. TCRdb analysed the 5' RACE reads with MiXCR anew, one entry per CDR3 protein. Among 75,000 to 100,000 distinct CDR3 sequences, roughly an eighth were seen once, and the ten largest hold roughly 7%. The sequenced material came from whole blood. Receptors were obtained from an adult who was a healthcare worker with PCR-confirmed SARS-CoV-2 infection or an uninfected control (not recorded which). Both conserved end residues are part of each CDR3. Each record gives: CDR3 length, J gene, V gene, clone size, D gene, CDR3 DNA, CDR3 protein. A D gene is named only where the DNA matches it firmly. The listing skips clone size in some rows; elsewhere it reads once, few, many or a size class.

11	TRBJ1-1	TRBV28	.	TRBD1	TGTGCCAGCAGTTGGGACAGTGAAGCTTTCTTT	CASSWDSEAFF
19	TRBJ2-3	TRBV7-6	few	TRBD2	TGTGCCAGCAGCCCCTGGTTGTTGCGGGAGGGCCGAAGCACAGATACGCAGTATTTT	CASSPWLLREGRSTDTQYF
15	TRBJ1-6	TRBV14	.	.	TGTGCCAGCAGCCGAGACCGGGCGCCAAATTCACCCCTCCACTTT	CASSRDRAPNSPLHF
13	TRBJ2-5	TRBV3-1	many	.	TGTGCCAGCAGCATGGGCCCACAAGAGACCCAGTACTTC	CASSMGPQETQYF
18	TRBJ2-3	TRBV30	.	TRBD2	TGTGCCTGGAGTTCCTCCCGGCTCGGCGGGAGGGCGGGAGATACGCAGTATTTT	CAWSSSRLGGRAGDTQYF
14	TRBJ1-2	TRBV2	.	TRBD1	TGTGCCAGCAGTCTCAGACAGGGACCCTATGGCTACACCTTC	CASSLRQGPYGYTF
15	TRBJ1-5	TRBV18	.	.	TGTGCCAGCTCGGCGGGGTTGAATAGCAATCAGCCCCAGCATTTT	CASSAGLNSNQPQHF
15	TRBJ1-2	TRBV20-1	few	.	TGCAGTGCTAGTTTGGGACAAGTTTTTCCCTATGGCTACACCTTC	CSASLGQVFPYGYTF
10	TRBJ2-7	TRBV30	many	.	TGTGCCTGGGGAGACTACGAGCAGTACTTC	CAWGDYEQYF
14	TRBJ1-1	TRBV13	few	.	TGTGCCAGCAGCTTAGGGGACAGAAACACTGAAGCTTTCTTT	CASSLGDRNTEAFF
13	TRBJ2-7	TRBV20-1	.	.	TGCAGTGCTAGGGCACGGAATTCCTACGAGCAGTACTTC	CSARARNSYEQYF
15	TRBJ2-2	TRBV29-1	.	TRBD2	TGCAGCGTCGGGACTCTAGCGGCTAACACCGGGGAGCTGTTTTTT	CSVGTLAANTGELFF
14	TRBJ1-1	TRBV15	few	TRBD1	TGTGCCACCAGCAGAGGGGACAGCAACACTGAAGCTTTCTTT	CATSRGDSNTEAFF
15	TRBJ1-4	TRBV14	few	.	TGTGCCAGCAGCCCGGGGCAGGTGTATAATGAAAAACTGTTTTTT	CASSPGQVYNEKLFF
16	TRBJ2-3	TRBV20-1	.	.	TGCAGTGCTACCCGTCCCCGGCGGAATCCCACAGATACGCAGTATTTT	CSATRPRRNPTDTQYF
17	TRBJ2-3	TRBV5-4	.	TRBD2	TGTGCCAGCAGCTTGAAGATAGCGGGCCCAGGCACAGATACGCAGTATTTT	CASSLKIAGPGTDTQYF
14	TRBJ2-7	TRBV7-9	many	.	TGTGCCACCTCCCCGACAAACAGCCCCTACGAGCAGTACTTC	CATSPTNSPYEQYF
13	TRBJ1-2	TRBV6-4	few	.	TGTGCCAGCAGGGGGGACTACGGCTATGGCTACACCTTC	CASRGDYGYGYTF
12	TRBJ2-5	TRBV11-2	few	.	TGTGCCAGCACATTGGGGAGTGAGACCCAGTACTTC	CASTLGSETQYF
14	TRBJ1-1	TRBV20-1	few	.	TGCAGTGCTAGAGAGGGGGCGCGGGGGACTGAAGCTTTCTTT	CSAREGARGTEAFF
15	TRBJ2-7	TRBV4-1	.	TRBD2	TGCGCCAGCAGCCTAGTAGCGGGAGAGAGGTACGAGCAGTACTTC	CASSLVAGERYEQYF
14	TRBJ2-4	TRBV6-5	.	.	TGTGCCAGCAGTTACGACAGGACTAGGGAATTTCAGTACTTC	CASSYDRTREFQYF
16	TRBJ2-7	TRBV4-1	many	.	TGCGCCAGCAGCCAAGATGGGTTGGGGAAAGTCTACGAGCAGTACTTC	CASSQDGLGKVYEQYF
14	TRBJ1-1	TRBV30	few	.	TGTGCCTGGAGTCAGCAGAGGCTGAACACTGAAGCTTTCTTT	CAWSQQRLNTEAFF